This T cell receptor (beta chain) came from a study of T cell responses to AZD1222 COVID-19 vaccine. Looked up from germline, CDR1 is MNHEY and CDR2 is SVGAGI. CDR3 length: 14 amino acids. V lost 5 bases and J lost 4, with 13 bases in between. Regarding the study as a whole: Donors were largely white British and mainly female; clonal diversity was possibly underestimated.

Concerning this clone: Its antigen is unidentified.

Some clones are missing from TCRdb's copy, which holds only in-frame ones; the method was immunoSEQ multiplex PCR. This sample yields about 180,000 clones, of which almost 90% are seen a single time; roughly 10% belongs to the top ten. The clonotype originates from an adult who received the AZD1222 COVID-19 vaccine. The starting material was peripheral blood, obtained 28 days after the second AZD1222 dose. This rearrangement joins TRBV6-5 to TRBJ2-3, with D uncertain. This chain's CDR3 is CASSTGYLADTQYF. The CDR3 region has the DNA TGTGCCAGCAGTACGGGCTATCTGGCAGATACGCAGTATTTT.